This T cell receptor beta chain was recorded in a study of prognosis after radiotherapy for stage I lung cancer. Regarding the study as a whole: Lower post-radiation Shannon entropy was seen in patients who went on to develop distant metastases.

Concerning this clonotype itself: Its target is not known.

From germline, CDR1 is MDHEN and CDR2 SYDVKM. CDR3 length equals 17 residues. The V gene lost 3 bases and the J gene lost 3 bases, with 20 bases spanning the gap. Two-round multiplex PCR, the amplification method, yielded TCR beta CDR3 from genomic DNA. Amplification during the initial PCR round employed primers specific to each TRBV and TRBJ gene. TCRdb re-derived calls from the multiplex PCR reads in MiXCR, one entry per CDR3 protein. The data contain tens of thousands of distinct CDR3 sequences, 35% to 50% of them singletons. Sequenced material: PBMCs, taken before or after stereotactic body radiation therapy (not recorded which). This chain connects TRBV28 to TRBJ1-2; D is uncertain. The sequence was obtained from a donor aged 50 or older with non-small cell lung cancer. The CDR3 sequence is CASSFLSGDRLDYGYTF. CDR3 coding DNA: TGTGCCAGCAGTTTTTTGTCCGGCGACCGGTTGGACTATGGCTACACCTTC.